A selection of T cell receptor beta chains follows, all from one sample in a study of regulatory and conventional T cells in RAG deficiency. Sequencing used immunoSEQ multiplex PCR; TCRdb keeps in-frame clones, though not all of them. The sample shows 40,000 to 55,000 clones, around 89% of them seen only once. These data are also associated with another study on regulatory T cells.

The sequenced material came from CD4+ effector T cells sorted from blood. The receptors were sampled from a human donor in good health. CDR3s include the opening cysteine and the closing phenylalanine or tryptophan. D genes are given only for firm matches. Not every row has a clone size; where given, it reads once, few, many or a size class.

TRBJ2-1	-	TRBV25-1	-	13	CASSDPGSNEQFF	TGTGCCAGCAGTGATCCAGGGTCAAATGAGCAGTTCTTC
TRBJ2-7	-	TRBV20-1	-	11	CSAVEDREQYF	TGCAGTGCTGTGGAGGATCGCGAGCAGTACTTC
TRBJ2-7	TRBD1	TRBV11-3	-	15	CASSLVGQGNYEQYF	TGTGCCAGCAGCTTAGTAGGACAGGGTAACTACGAGCAGTACTTC
TRBJ1-5	-	TRBV6-5	-	14	CASSEDGGVQPQHF	TGTGCCAGCAGTGAGGACGGGGGAGTTCAGCCCCAGCATTTT
TRBJ2-1	TRBD1	TRBV7-9	-	17	CASSSPTGTGGLNEQFF	TGTGCCAGCAGCTCTCCTACCGGGACAGGGGGCCTCAATGAGCAGTTCTTC
TRBJ1-5	TRBD1	TRBV6-5	-	13	CASSSLTGQPQHF	TGTGCCAGCAGTTCCTTGACAGGGCAGCCCCAGCATTTT
TRBJ2-7	-	TRBV5-1	-	15	CASSPNTGNPFEQYF	TGCGCCAGCAGCCCCAACACAGGGAATCCTTTCGAGCAGTACTTC
TRBJ1-5	-	TRBV18	few	14	CASSPDSLNQPQHF	TGTGCCAGCTCACCGGACAGCCTCAATCAGCCCCAGCATTTT
TRBJ2-7	-	TRBV5-4	-	12	CASSGRDYEQYF	TGTGCCAGCAGTGGCAGGGACTACGAGCAGTACTTC
TRBJ2-3	TRBD2	TRBV2	once	15	CANTPGGGGTDTQYF	TGTGCCAACACACCTGGCGGGGGGGGCACAGATACGCAGTATTTT
TRBJ1-2	-	TRBV6-5	-	11	CASSQGNGYTF	TGTGCCAGCAGTCAGGGCAATGGCTACACCTTC
TRBJ2-1	TRBD2	TRBV12-5	-	18	CASGLVRSGTSGYNEQFF	TGTGCTAGTGGTTTGGTACGGTCGGGAACTAGCGGGTACAATGAGCAGTTCTTC
TRBJ2-5	-	TRBV7-2	-	15	CASSPNWRYQETQYF	TGTGCCAGCAGCCCAAACTGGCGGTACCAAGAGACCCAGTACTTC
TRBJ2-7	-	TRBV28	-	14	CASSFSDSSYEQYF	TGTGCCAGCAGTTTTTCGGACAGCTCCTACGAGCAGTACTTC
TRBJ1-5	-	TRBV2	-	14	CASSERRSNQPQHF	TGTGCCAGCAGTGAGCGTCGGAGCAATCAGCCCCAGCATTTT
TRBJ2-7	-	TRBV10-3	once	14	CASNRARDQYEQYF	TGTGCCAGCAATCGGGCGAGGGATCAGTACGAGCAGTACTTC
TRBJ2-7	-	TRBV28	-	12	CASSLGGYEQCF	TGTGCCAGCAGTTTGGGAGGCTACGAGCAGTGCTTC
TRBJ1-2	-	TRBV6-5	-	14	CATRTEINLSGYTF	TGTGCCACCAGGACCGAGATAAATCTGTCTGGCTACACCTTC
TRBJ1-1	-	TRBV19	once	13	CASRRTVNTEAFF	TGTGCCAGTAGAAGGACAGTGAACACTGAAGCTTTCTTT
TRBJ2-2	-	TRBV5-6	-	14	CASSLRGSTGELFF	TGTGCCAGCAGCTTGAGAGGGTCCACCGGGGAGCTGTTTTTT
TRBJ1-1	TRBD1	TRBV10-3	-	13	CATTGAMNTEAFF	TGTGCCACCACAGGGGCCATGAACACTGAAGCTTTCTTT
TRBJ1-2	-	TRBV28	-	15	CASMRQVGSNYGYTF	TGTGCCAGCATGAGACAGGTGGGGTCCAACTATGGCTACACCTTC
TRBJ1-2	-	TRBV6-5	-	13	CASRLQVSLSYTF	TGTGCCAGCAGACTACAGGTGTCTCTATCCTACACCTTC
TRBJ2-7	-	TRBV28	-	14	CASTKSGRAYEQYF	TGTGCCAGCACCAAATCGGGCCGAGCCTACGAGCAGTACTTC
TRBJ1-3	-	TRBV19	few	11	CASSTGHTVYF	TGTGCCAGTAGTACGGGACATACTGTATATTTT
TRBJ2-3	TRBD2	TRBV18	-	19	CASSPGLAGGPRSTDTQYF	TGTGCCAGCTCCCCCGGACTAGCGGGAGGGCCGAGGTCAACAGATACGCAGTATTTT
TRBJ1-5	-	TRBV6-5	-	15	CASSLPGESNQPQHF	TGTGCCAGCAGTCTCCCAGGGGAAAGCAATCAGCCCCAGCATTTT
TRBJ1-3	TRBD1	TRBV6-5	-	15	CASRRKGQSGNTIYF	TGTGCCAGCAGACGAAAGGGACAGTCAGGAAACACCATATATTTT
TRBJ2-2	-	TRBV4-2	-	16	CASSQASRKNTGELFF	TGTGCCAGCAGCCAAGCTTCACGGAAGAACACCGGGGAGCTGTTTTTT
TRBJ2-1	TRBD2	TRBV27	-	17	CASLGLAGVGAYNEQFF	TGTGCCAGCCTGGGACTAGCGGGAGTCGGCGCCTACAATGAGCAGTTCTTC
TRBJ1-1	TRBD1	TRBV18	-	14	CASSPDRVGTEAFF	TGTGCCAGCTCACCAGACAGGGTAGGGACTGAAGCTTTCTTT
TRBJ2-2	TRBD1	TRBV5-1	-	15	CASSAGDRGNGELFF	TGCGCCAGCAGCGCGGGGGACAGGGGTAACGGGGAGCTGTTTTTT
TRBJ2-7	-	TRBV27	-	13	CASSKGSVYEQYF	TGTGCCAGCAGTAAAGGGTCTGTCTACGAGCAGTACTTC
TRBJ1-5	TRBD1	TRBV18	-	16	CASSPLGQGSNQPQHF	TGTGCCAGCTCACCACTAGGACAGGGCAGCAATCAGCCCCAGCATTTT
TRBJ1-2	TRBD1	TRBV15	-	16	CATSRDLGGQNYGYTF	TGTGCCACCAGCAGAGATCTAGGGGGACAGAACTATGGCTACACCTTC
TRBJ2-3	TRBD2	TRBV5-1	-	15	CASSPGTSETDTQYF	TGCGCCAGCAGCCCCGGGACTAGCGAAACAGATACGCAGTATTTT
TRBJ2-1	-	TRBV19	-	14	CASSRIDEGGEQFF	TGTGCCAGTAGTCGGATTGATGAGGGTGGTGAGCAGTTCTTC
TRBJ2-2	-	TRBV7-8	-	18	CASSKLRRGQRNTGELFF	TGTGCCAGCAGCAAGCTCCGGAGGGGACAGAGAAACACCGGGGAGCTGTTTTTT
TRBJ1-6	-	TRBV5-1	-	16	CASSLSAGRDNSPLHF	TGCGCCAGCAGCTTAAGTGCAGGGCGAGATAATTCACCCCTCCACTTT
TRBJ2-7	-	TRBV5-8	-	15	CASSLGRTLTYEQYF	TGTGCCAGCAGCTTGGGTAGGACACTAACCTACGAGCAGTACTTC
TRBJ2-7	TRBD1	TRBV18	-	15	CASSFAGQGTYEQYF	TGTGCCAGCTCTTTCGCGGGACAGGGTACCTACGAGCAGTACTTC
TRBJ1-4	-	TRBV18	-	15	CASSPRSGVDEKLFF	TGTGCCAGCTCACCCCGGAGCGGGGTCGATGAAAAACTGTTTTTT
TRBJ1-2	TRBD1	TRBV19	-	13	CASTYTDRVGYTF	TGTGCCAGTACGTACACGGACAGGGTTGGCTACACCTTC
TRBJ1-6	-	TRBV6-1	-	18	CASSEARAGAGGSSPLHF	TGTGCCAGCAGTGAAGCGCGCGCAGGGGCGGGGGGGAGTTCACCCCTCCACTTT
TRBJ1-4	-	TRBV7-9	-	15	CASSLLGGKDEKLFF	TGTGCCAGCAGCTTACTCGGGGGGAAGGATGAAAAACTGTTTTTT
TRBJ2-7	-	TRBV7-2	-	12	CASSLDSTEQYF	TGTGCCAGCAGCTTAGATTCCACCGAGCAGTACTTC
TRBJ2-5	TRBD2	TRBV19	-	19	CASSIGGTSGRKFGETQYF	TGTGCCAGTAGTATAGGGGGGACTAGCGGGAGGAAATTCGGAGAGACCCAGTACTTC
TRBJ1-1	-	TRBV7-2	-	13	CASSSRMNTEAFF	TGTGCCAGCAGCTCGAGAATGAACACTGAAGCTTTCTTT